The 17 T cell receptor beta chains below were found in one sample sequenced in a study of Ad26.COV2.S vaccination and SARS-CoV-2 variants. Produced via immunoSEQ multiplex PCR; TCRdb's table is partial and in-frame only. The repertoire includes more than 300,000 clones, 65% to 90% of them detected once, and over 8.5% sits in the top ten. The treatment was: some 20 received Ad26.COV2.S at low or high dose, single or two shots; several received placebo; per-sample allocation not given. Sampling was performed 63 days after the first vaccine or placebo injection. Here the sequenced sample was peripheral blood, taken in a trial of Ad26.COV2.S vaccine versus placebo. The source of these receptors is a person between 18 and 59 years old who received the Ad26.COV2.S COVID-19 vaccine or a placebo.

The rearrangement links TRBV6-5 to TRBJ1-1; D is uncertain. V shed 6 bases and J shed 6 bases, with 14 bases lying between them. Germline V CDR1 and CDR2: MNHEY, SVGAGI. The CDR3 is 13 amino acids. The CDR3 sequence: CASRPGLLAEAFF. The CDR3 nucleotides read TGTGCCAGCAGACCCGGGTTGTTGGCTGAAGCTTTCTTT.

The rearrangement joins TRBV5-1 to TRBJ2-1, with 10 bases that match TRBD2. CDR3 length equals 18 residues. From germline, CDR1 is SGHRS and CDR2 YFSETQ. V lost 0 bases and J lost 15; bases outside the gene matches: 21. CDR3 bases: TGCGCCAGCAGCTTGGCCTCGATTCCACTAGCGGGAATCTCGCTCGGGTTCTTC. Residues: CASSLASIPLAGISLGFF.

The table lists this clone with a few counts. The rearrangement joins TRBV15 to TRBJ1-5; TRBD1 is a possible D gene (5 bases). Germline V gene data show CDR1 as LNHNV and CDR2 as YYDKDF (reference sequence). This CDR3 comprises 14 residues. V was clipped by 1 base and J by 7 bases, with 11 bases between them. CDR3 amino acids: CATSRVGGVQPQHF. CDR3 nucleotides: TGTGCCACCAGCAGAGTTGGGGGGGTCCAGCCCCAGCATTTT.

This clone was observed a single time. V is TRBV2 and J is TRBJ2-7; D could derive from TRBD1 or TRBD2 (7 bases each). The germline V gene has CDR1 SNHLY and CDR2 FYNNEI. The CDR3 sequence is 13 residues long. V shed 7 bases and J shed 0 bases, with 10 bases lying between them. The CDR3 sequence: CASKRDSSYEQYF. The CDR3 bases are TGTGCCAGCAAGCGGGACAGCTCCTACGAGCAGTACTTC.

This chain connects TRBV6-5 to TRBJ1-1; 9 nucleotides line up with TRBD1. V lost 5 bases, J lost 3 bases, and 7 bases stayed unmatched. The CDR3 contains 15 residues. Germline V lookup: CDR1 MNHEY, CDR2 SVGAGI. The CDR3 bases are TGTGCCAGCAGTCCGGGACAGGGAGGCGACACTGAAGCTTTCTTT. Translation gives CASSPGQGGDTEAFF.

V is TRBV9 and J is TRBJ2-7; D is ambiguous. CDR1 and CDR2 from the germline V gene are SGDLS and YYNGEE. This CDR3 is 11 amino acids long. The germline V and J ends were trimmed by 3 bases and 7 bases, with 8 bases remaining between them. This CDR3 reads CASSAGGEQYF. The CDR3 DNA reads as TGTGCCAGCAGCGCCGGTGGTGAGCAGTACTTC.

The J gene is TRBJ2-1, the V gene TRBV2, with TRBD2 matching 10 bases. Germline V lookup: CDR1 SNHLY, CDR2 FYNNEI. V dropped 6 bases and J dropped 5; count of bases not matched to a gene: 7. The CDR3 loop spans 15 amino acids. CDR3 residues: CASRKLTSGDNEQFF. DNA of the CDR3: TGTGCCAGCAGGAAGTTAACTAGCGGGGACAATGAGCAGTTCTTC.

This chain links TRBV7-6 with TRBJ2-3, with 10 bases that match TRBD1. Unmatched junction bases numbered 6, after V lost 1 base and J lost 5 bases. Looked up from germline, CDR1 is SGHVS and CDR2 is FNYEAQ. The CDR3 runs 16 residues. CDR3 bases: TGTGCCAGCAGCTTAGAGGGACAGGGGTATGGAGATACGCAGTATTTT. Residues: CASSLEGQGYGDTQYF.

The chain uses TRBV5-6 and TRBJ2-7, with 7 bases lining up with TRBD2. CDR1 is SGHDT and CDR2 is YYEEEE in the germline V gene. This CDR3 comprises 15 residues. After removal of 1 base from V and 9 bases from J, the junction contained 13 bases not matched to a gene. CDR3 nucleotides: TGTGCCAGCAGCTTGAGGTCCCTAGCGGATCTAGGGCAGTACTTC. Residues: CASSLRSLADLGQYF. Based on the CDR3 plus reference TRBV5-6 and TRBJ2-7, the full variable domain is DAGVTQSPTHLIKTRGQQVTLRCSPKSGHDTVSWYQQALGQGPQFIFQYYEEEERQRGNFPDRFSGHQFPNYSSELNVNALLLGDSALYLCASSLRSLADLGQYFGPGTRLTVT.

This chain uses TRBV4-3 with TRBJ2-5; 9 bases are shared with TRBD1. The length of the CDR3 is 16 residues. Germline V CDR1 and CDR2: LGHNA, YSLEER. The V segment lost 3 bases and the J segment 0 bases; nucleotides outside the gene matches: 5. CDR3 loop: CASSHYGTGNQETQYF. In DNA form, the CDR3 reads TGCGCCAGCAGCCACTACGGGACAGGGAACCAAGAGACCCAGTACTTC.

This chain uses TRBV3-1 (or the pseudogene TRBV3-2) with TRBJ1-2, with D unresolved. CDR1 LGHDT and CDR2 YNNKEL come from the germline V gene (reference sequence). CDR3 size: 15 residues. Trimming cost V 0 bases and J 2 bases, with 10 bases left between them. Written as DNA, the CDR3 is TGTGCCAGCAGCCAAGAAGTGAGGGAGAACTATGGCTACACCTTC. It is translated as CASSQEVRENYGYTF.

The chain combines TRBV4-1 with TRBJ1-1, with D unresolved. CDR3 length equals 14 residues. V was shortened by 0 bases and J by 4 bases, with 9 bases between the two germline ends. The germline CDR1 and CDR2 sequences are MGHRA and YSYEKL. The CDR3, as DNA: TGCGCCAGCAGCCAAGAGCGGAGGGTCACTGAAGCTTTCTTT. Protein product: CASSQERRVTEAFF.

The V and J genes are TRBV4-2 and TRBJ2-3; the match to TRBD2 covers 9 bases. Germline CDR1 and CDR2: LGHNA and YNFKEQ. The CDR3 covers 20 residues. Unmatched junction bases numbered 16, after V lost 0 bases and J lost 3 bases. CDR3 sequence (DNA): TGTGCCAGCAGCCAAGAATTCATAGCGGGAGCGGGGGCCACGACAGATACGCAGTATTTT. The encoded protein is CASSQEFIAGAGATTDTQYF.

This chain connects TRBV5-1 to TRBJ2-2, with a possible D match to TRBD1 (6 bases). This CDR3 is 16 amino acids long. Per germline, CDR1 SGHRS and CDR2 YFSETQ. V lost 4 bases and J lost 1, with 14 bases in between. CDR3 in amino acids: CASSVGGAGNTGELFF. Here the CDR3 DNA reads TGCGCCAGCAGCGTTGGGGGCGCAGGGAACACCGGGGAGCTGTTTTTT. The whole variable domain, remainder taken from reference TRBV5-1 and TRBJ2-2, is KAGVTQTPRYLIKTRGQQVTLSCSPISGHRSVSWYQQTPGQGLQFLFEYFSETQRNKGNFPGRFSGRQFSNSRSEMNVSTLELGDSALYLCASSVGGAGNTGELFFGEGSRLTVL.

V usage is TRBV13 and J usage is TRBJ2-7, with D possibly matching TRBD2 (5 bases). The CDR3 contains 13 residues. Germline V lookup: CDR1 PRHDT, CDR2 FYEKMQ (reference sequence). V was cut by 3 bases and J by 4 bases, with 10 bases left in between. As DNA, the CDR3 is TGTGCCAGCAGCTTCTCTGGACTTTACGAGCAGTACTTC. It yields the protein CASSFSGLYEQYF. The full variable domain, completed using reference TRBV13 and TRBJ2-7, is AAGVIQSPRHLIKEKRETATLKCYPIPRHDTVYWYQQGPGQDPQFLISFYEKMQSDKGSIPDRFSAQQFSDYHSELNMSSLELGDSALYFCASSFSGLYEQYFGPGTRLTVT.

The chain recombines TRBV28 with TRBJ2-3; D may be TRBD2 (6 bases). CDR1 and CDR2 (germline): MDHEN, SYDVKM. The CDR3 is 15 residues long. The V and J ends lost 4 bases and 2 bases respectively, with 13 bases between them. The DNA for the CDR3 is TGTGCCAGCAGTTGGGCCCGGGAGAACACAGATACGCAGTATTTT. It translates to CASSWARENTDTQYF. Based on the CDR3 plus reference TRBV28 and TRBJ2-3, the full variable domain is DVKVTQSSRYLVKRTGEKVFLECVQDMDHENMFWYRQDPGLGLRLIYFSYDVKMKEKGDIPEGYSVSREKKERFSLILESASTNQTSMYLCASSWARENTDTQYFGPGTRLTVL.

The chain is built from TRBV4-3 and TRBJ1-3; no reliable D call. Germline CDR1 and CDR2: LGHNA and YSLEER. The CDR3 is 16 residues long. With 0 bases removed from V and 0 bases from J, the gap between germline ends came to 9 bases. In DNA form, the CDR3 reads TGCGCCAGCAGCCAAGATCACAAGGGCTCTGGAAACACCATATATTTT. This translates into CASSQDHKGSGNTIYF.